This T cell receptor beta chain stems from a study of cytomegalovirus exposure and HLA in healthy donors. This CDR3 is 15 amino acids long. PCR amplification relied on 60 Vbeta primers (plus 13 Jbeta primers). Libraries were prepared by immunoSEQ multiplex PCR; TCRdb keeps only in-frame clonotypes and omits some of them. The data show 100,000 to 150,000 clones, less than 85% seen once. The chain links TRBV7-5 to TRBJ2-7; TRBD2 was called by the table and not checked on the DNA. TRBV7-5 is tagged as a pseudogene. This clonotype originated in a man aged 25 to 40 in good health and CMV-seropositive. Source material: PBMCs. The DNA of the CDR3 is TGTGTCAGAAGCCCCGGGGATGGGGTTAACTACGAGCAGTACTTC. Translation: CVRSPGDGVNYEQYF.